A selection of T cell receptor beta chains follows, all from one sample in a study of blood T cell repertoires in COVID-19. TCRdb keeps only in-frame clones here, not all; method: immunoSEQ multiplex PCR. The table has 150,000 to 200,000 clones, approximately 80% seen once. Input material: PBMCs or T cells enriched from blood (not recorded which). The receptor set was obtained from a man aged 50-59 years who had recovered from COVID-19. The CDR3 runs from the conserved cysteine through the conserved F or W. D genes are given only for firm matches. Clone size is given for some rows only: seen once, a few or many times, or a class if the clone is expanded.

size	V	J	D	DNA	CDR3
many	TRBV3-1/TRBV3-2	TRBJ1-6	NA	TGTGCCAGCAGCCAAGTGGGGAGAGTTAATTCACCCCTCCACTTT	CASSQVGRVNSPLHF
NA	TRBV4-1	TRBJ1-2	NA	TGCGCCAGCAGCTGGGAGGGGAGGGTCAAGGGCTACACCTTC	CASSWEGRVKGYTF
once	TRBV11-1	TRBJ1-5	NA	TGTGCCAGCAGCTTATGGGCGAATCAGCCCCAGCATTTT	CASSLWANQPQHF
NA	TRBV11-2	TRBJ1-2	NA	TGTGCCAGCAGCACCGGAGCGGACTACACCTTC	CASSTGADYTF
NA	TRBV7-9	TRBJ1-2	TRBD1	TGTGCCAGCAGCTTAGGGGACAGGGGGGATGGCTACACCTTC	CASSLGDRGDGYTF
NA	TRBV7-9	TRBJ1-2	NA	TGTGCCGATAACAGGGATGGCTACACCTTC	CADNRDGYTF
NA	TRBV7-2	TRBJ2-1	TRBD2	TGTGCCAGCAGCTTAGTCGGGGGGGACTACAATGAGCAGTTCTTC	CASSLVGGDYNEQFF
once	TRBV10-2	TRBJ1-1	NA	TGCGCCAGCAGCGGGTTCCCTTTTGGCAATGAAGCTTTCTTT	CASSGFPFGNEAFF
NA	TRBV15	TRBJ2-2	NA	TGTGCCACCAGCCCGCGATTGACACGATCCACCGGGGAGCTGTTTTTT	CATSPRLTRSTGELFF
many	TRBV6-5	TRBJ2-2	NA	TGTGCCAGCAGTTACCAAAGCCCGTACCCCGGGGAGCTGTTTTTT	CASSYQSPYPGELFF
NA	TRBV30	TRBJ1-1	TRBD1	TGTGCCTGGGGGACAGCCAACACTGAAGCTTTCTTT	CAWGTANTEAFF
NA	TRBV4-1	TRBJ1-3	TRBD1	TGCGCCAGCAGCCAGCAGGGGGCGGCTGGAAACACCATATATTTT	CASSQQGAAGNTIYF
NA	TRBV12-5	TRBJ1-1	TRBD1	TGTGCTAGTGGTTTGTCACAGGGGTTCGGTAGTCTGAACACTGAAGCTTTCTTT	CASGLSQGFGSLNTEAFF
once	TRBV5-5	TRBJ1-2	NA	TGTGCCAGCAGCTTGTCAGGGGCGTCTGGCTACACCTTC	CASSLSGASGYTF
NA	TRBV7-8	TRBJ1-1	TRBD1	TGTGCCAGCAGCGGTGGCCGGGACAGGGTAGAAACTTTCTTT	CASSGGRDRVETFF
NA	TRBV7-2	TRBJ1-3	NA	TGTGCCAGCAGCTCTAATTCCATCTCTGGAAACACCATATATTTT	CASSSNSISGNTIYF
NA	TRBV20-1	TRBJ2-5	TRBD1	TGCAGTGCCGGACAGGGGGAGACCCAGTACTTC	CSAGQGETQYF
NA	TRBV5-8	TRBJ2-3	NA	TGTGCCAGCAGCTTAGGAGGATACCACCTCACAGATACGCAGTATTTT	CASSLGGYHLTDTQYF
NA	TRBV19	TRBJ1-5	NA	TGTGCCAGCACGGACTTGAATAGCAATCAGCCCCAGCATTTT	CASTDLNSNQPQHF
NA	TRBV4-3	TRBJ2-2	NA	TGCGCCAGCAGCCAAGACCAGGGGAACACCGGGGAGCTGTTTTTT	CASSQDQGNTGELFF
NA	TRBV15	TRBJ2-2	NA	TGTGCCACCAGCAGCTTTCCCACCGGGGAGCTGTTTTTT	CATSSFPTGELFF
NA	TRBV9	TRBJ2-1	TRBD2	TGTGCCAGCAGCGTAGATCTAGCGGCGCCCGAGCAGTTCTTC	CASSVDLAAPEQFF
NA	TRBV19	TRBJ2-7	TRBD2	TGTGCCAGTAGTATAGCTCTCCACGGGACTAGCGGCTACGAGCAGTACTTC	CASSIALHGTSGYEQYF
NA	TRBV6-2/TRBV6-3	TRBJ2-3	TRBD2	TGTGCCAGCAGTTCGCGGGGGGGTCTCACAGATACGCAGTATTTT	CASSSRGGLTDTQYF
NA	TRBV24-1	TRBJ2-2	TRBD1	TGTGCCACCAGTGACCTTCAAGGGGGCATCGGGGAGCTGTTTTTT	CATSDLQGGIGELFF
NA	TRBV6-5	TRBJ2-4	NA	TGTGCCAGCAGTTATACCCAAACAAGCATTCAGTACTTC	CASSYTQTSIQYF
NA	TRBV7-6	TRBJ1-3	NA	TGTGCCAGCAGCTCGGAGGGGATAGGAGGAAACACCATATATTTT	CASSSEGIGGNTIYF
once	TRBV10-3	TRBJ2-5	NA	TGTGCCATCGCGCGGGGTGGAGAGACCCAGTACTTC	CAIARGGETQYF
few	TRBV28	TRBJ1-4	TRBD1	TGTGCCAGCAGTTTATCCGGGACAGGGGGTGAAAAACTGTTTTTT	CASSLSGTGGEKLFF
NA	TRBV5-1	TRBJ1-1	TRBD1	TGCGCCAGCAAGGTGTCGACAGGGGGTAACACTGAAGCTTTCTTT	CASKVSTGGNTEAFF
NA	TRBV14	TRBJ2-2	NA	TGTGCCAGCAGCCAAGACCGGTTCCCCACCGGGGAGCTGTTTTTT	CASSQDRFPTGELFF
NA	TRBV19	TRBJ2-1	NA	TGTGCCAGTAGTCCGCGGACAGAACGGCCGGATGAGCAGTTCTTC	CASSPRTERPDEQFF
NA	TRBV4-3	TRBJ2-2	TRBD1	TGCGCCAGCAGCCAGGACAGGGCGAACACCGGGGAGCTGTTTTTT	CASSQDRANTGELFF
NA	TRBV6-2/TRBV6-3	TRBJ1-1	TRBD1	TGTGCCAGCAGTCAAACAGGGGGACGCACTGAAGCTTTCTTT	CASSQTGGRTEAFF
NA	TRBV4-1	TRBJ2-2	NA	TGCGCCAGCAGCCAAGCCCAGGGAACCGGGGAGCTGTTTTTT	CASSQAQGTGELFF
NA	TRBV28	TRBJ1-1	NA	TGTGCCAGCAGTTTTATCGGGACATACTTTGAAGCTTTCTTT	CASSFIGTYFEAFF
NA	TRBV9	TRBJ1-5	NA	TGTGCCAGCAGCGTAACCCAGGGATCGCCCCAGCATTTT	CASSVTQGSPQHF
few	TRBV7-2	TRBJ2-7	NA	TGTGCCAGCAGCCAGACCGGGCTCCCGGGGGAGCAGTACTTC	CASSQTGLPGEQYF
NA	TRBV3-1/TRBV3-2	TRBJ2-2	TRBD2	TGTGCCAGCAGCCAAGTAGGGGCTGGGGGGGACACCGGGGAGCTGTTTTTT	CASSQVGAGGDTGELFF
NA	TRBV5-8	TRBJ1-2	NA	TGTGCCAGCAGCTTGTCAGGCTATGGCTACACCTTC	CASSLSGYGYTF
NA	TRBV5-1	TRBJ1-2	TRBD1	TGCGCCAGCAGCGATGACGGACAGGGCTATGGCTACACCTTC	CASSDDGQGYGYTF
NA	TRBV7-2	TRBJ2-7	NA	TGTGCCAGCAGCGCCCGGGATTACGAGCAGTACTTC	CASSARDYEQYF
few	TRBV25-1	TRBJ1-2	NA	TGTGCCAGCAGTGAATCTCAGGGCTACACCTTC	CASSESQGYTF
NA	TRBV19	TRBJ2-2	NA	TGTGCCAGTAGTATAGGGGGAGAGATCTACACCGGGGAGCTGTTTTTT	CASSIGGEIYTGELFF
few	TRBV11-2	TRBJ1-2	NA	TGTGCCAGCAGCTTAGATACAGGGTCCAGCTATGGCTACACCTTC	CASSLDTGSSYGYTF
NA	TRBV18	TRBJ2-5	TRBD1	TGTGCCAGCTCACCAAACAGGGGACCCCGGGGCCAAGAGACCCAGTACTTC	CASSPNRGPRGQETQYF